This entry lists 22 T cell receptor beta chains sequenced from one sample in a study of human T cells and chemical hapten exposure. MiXCR, applied by TCRdb to the RACE reads, yields one record per CDR3 protein. The table shows about 84,000 distinct CDR3 sequences, with 9.5% to 14% occurring only once. Time point given: patch test 3, about 24 weeks after DPC sensitization. Treatment defined: therapeutic diphenylcyclopropenone sensitization with weekly scalp DPC. The specimen was whole blood, collected in connection with sensitization to the hapten diphenylcyclopropenone (DPC). The receptors stem from a woman aged 45-65 years with alopecia areata. Some clones in this sample may be carry-over from other donors' samples.

This clonotype came up many times. The V and J genes are TRBV5-4 and TRBJ2-2; 7 bases match TRBD2. The CDR3 contains 15 residues. Trimming at V came to 2 bases and at J to 4 bases, leaving 5 bases not matched to a gene. Germline assignment: CDR1 SGHNT and CDR2 YYREEE (reference sequence). DNA for the CDR3: TGTGCCAGCAGCTTCTCGCGGGAGCGCACCGGGGAGCTGTTTTTT. Residues: CASSFSRERTGELFF.

This clonotype has a count of ten or more. V is TRBV5-1 and J is TRBJ1-1; D is perhaps TRBD1 (6 bases). CDR3 length: 16 amino acids. Deletions cut 1 base from V and 8 bases from J, with 21 bases between. Germline lookup yields CDR1 SGHRS and CDR2 YFSETQ. The CDR3 spells CASSLSPWTAETEAFF. CDR3 sequence (DNA): TGCGCCAGCAGCTTGTCCCCGTGGACAGCCGAGACCGAAGCTTTCTTT.

Of note for this clonotype: A read error is possible here, since a much larger clone lies one base away. This chain links TRBV20-1 with TRBJ2-1; 11 bases agree with TRBD2. The CDR3 has 16 residues. Trimming took 5 bases from V and 9 from J; bases not matched to a gene: 15. The germline V gene has CDR1 DFQATT and CDR2 SNEGSKA (reference sequence). CDR3 nucleotide sequence: TGCAGTGCTCTCCCGCGGTTAGCGGGAGGGTCTAGTGAGCAGTTCTTC. Protein product: CSALPRLAGGSSEQFF.

This clonotype was detected ten times or more. The chain recombines TRBV24-1 with TRBJ2-7, with TRBD2 identical over 8 bases. V trimming: 4 bases; J trimming: 7 bases; junction bases outside the gene matches: 11. The CDR3 loop spans 15 amino acids. Per the germline V gene, CDR1 is KGHDR and CDR2 is SFDVKD. CDR3 nucleotides: TGTGCCACCAGTGACAAGCAAGCGGGAGTGAGGGAGCAGTACTTC. This encodes CATSDKQAGVREQYF.

This clonotype has just a few counts. The chain uses TRBV11-2 and TRBJ1-1, with D possibly being TRBD1 (5 bases). Germline-derived CDR1 and CDR2 are SGHAT and FQNNGV. The CDR3 covers 20 residues. V shed 1 base and J shed 0 bases, with 24 bases lying between them. The CDR3 is CASSLVQTYGTNIMNTEAFF. CDR3 DNA sequence: TGTGCCAGCAGCTTAGTCCAGACTTACGGGACGAACATTATGAACACTGAAGCTTTCTTT.

The table lists this clonotype with many counts. The chain couples TRBV30 to TRBJ2-3; D is undetermined. The ends were cut back, 1 base at V and 0 bases at J, with 20 bases in the middle. Per the germline V gene, CDR1 is GTSNPN and CDR2 is SVGIG (reference sequence). The CDR3 has 18 residues. CDR3 in DNA: TGTGCCTGGAGTGACCCCAGAATCGAGCGTTTTAGCACAGATACGCAGTATTTT. Amino acids: CAWSDPRIERFSTDTQYF.

This clonotype has at least ten counts. The V gene is TRBV7-9, the J gene TRBJ2-3, with 10 bases that match TRBD2. The ends lost 1 base at V and 6 bases at J; junction bases unmatched: 10. The germline V gene encodes CDR1 SEHNR and CDR2 FQNEAQ (reference sequence). The CDR3 is 17 residues long. In DNA, the CDR3 is TGTGCCAGCAGCTTAGGTCTAAGCGGGAGGGCCGTGGATACGCAGTATTTT. Protein: CASSLGLSGRAVDTQYF.

This rearrangement joins TRBV20-1 to TRBJ1-4; perhaps TRBD1 as D (6 bases). V lost 6 bases and J lost 7, with 9 bases in between. Germline CDR1 and CDR2: DFQATT and SNEGSKA (reference sequence). The length of the CDR3 is 11 residues. In DNA form, the CDR3 reads TGCAGTGCGGGGGCATTTGAAAAACTGTTTTTT. Translated: CSAGAFEKLFF.

This clonotype was found a few times. The rearrangement uses TRBV5-6 and TRBJ2-3, with D perhaps matching TRBD1 (6 bases). The germline gives CDR1 SGHDT, CDR2 YYEEEE. V lost 4 bases to trimming and J lost 0 bases, with 12 bases between them. The CDR3 has 15 residues. The CDR3 DNA reads as TGTGCCAGCAGCCCACTGGGGGCTAGCACAGATACGCAGTATTTT. Its translation is CASSPLGASTDTQYF.

The rearrangement links TRBV20-1 to TRBJ2-3, with 11 nucleotides matching TRBD2. CDR1 is DFQATT, CDR2 SNEGSKA, per germline (reference sequence). The CDR3 extends over 20 amino acids. V trimming: 0 bases; J trimming: 0 bases; junction bases outside the gene matches: 14. CDR3 amino acids: CSARDLGLAGGGSSTDTQYF. CDR3 nucleotides: TGCAGTGCTAGAGATCTTGGGCTAGCGGGAGGAGGCTCAAGCACAGATACGCAGTATTTT.

In this sample, this clonotype turned up many times. The V call is TRBV25-1, the J call TRBJ2-5; TRBD1 might be the D (5 bases). This CDR3 comprises 15 residues. The germline CDR1 and CDR2 sequences are MGHDK and SYGVNS. V gave up 5 bases and J gave up 5 bases, with 18 bases separating them. CDR3 sequence: CASSSRRPGLETQYF. DNA of the CDR3: TGTGCCAGCAGTTCCCGAAGGCCAGGGCTGGAGACCCAGTACTTC. The whole variable domain, remainder taken from reference TRBV25-1 and TRBJ2-5, is EADIYQTPRYLVIGTGKKITLECSQTMGHDKMYWYQQDPGMELHLIHYSYGVNSTEKGDLSSESTVSRIRTEHFPLTLESARPSHTSQYLCASSSRRPGLETQYFGPGTRLLVL.

Only a few counts were recorded for this clonotype. The CDR3 reads CSARDPASGLQETQYF. The CDR3 DNA sequence: TGCAGTGCTAGAGATCCGGCTAGCGGGCTCCAAGAGACCCAGTACTTC. J is TRBJ2-5 and V is TRBV20-1, with 8 nucleotides matching TRBD2. V shed 0 bases and J 1 base; nucleotides not matched to a gene: 7. Germline values: CDR1 DFQATT, CDR2 SNEGSKA (reference sequence). The CDR3 totals 16 residues.

The chain has TRBV2 and TRBJ2-1; D could derive from TRBD1 or TRBD2 (5 bases each). Between the trimmed V and J ends, which lost 6 bases and 9 bases, there was a span of 21 bases. This CDR3 region has 15 residues. The germline gives CDR1 SNHLY, CDR2 FYNNEI. DNA for the CDR3: TGTGCCAGCAGGGAGGCCGGGACCGGAAACGTTGAGCAGTTCTTC. It encodes CASREAGTGNVEQFF.

This clonotype was seen ten or more times. The chain carries TRBV29-1 and TRBJ2-2; perhaps TRBD1 as D (6 bases). From germline, CDR1 is SQVTM and CDR2 ANQGSEA. Trimming took off 7 bases at V and 3 bases at J, with 15 bases between the two ends. The length of the CDR3 is 14 residues. CDR3 nucleotides: TGCAGCGGAAGAACAGGGTTAGACACCGGGGAGCTGTTTTTT. This encodes CSGRTGLDTGELFF.

This CDR3 reads CASSQKAADSPHEQYF. The CDR3 coding sequence is TGTGCCAGCAGCCAAAAGGCGGCGGATAGCCCCCACGAGCAGTACTTC. The J gene is TRBJ2-7, the V gene TRBV3-1; D uncertain. V was trimmed by 2 bases and J by 5 bases, leaving 19 bases between them. The CDR3 runs to 16 residues. Germline CDR1 LGHDT, CDR2 YNNKEL (reference sequence).

V usage is TRBV29-1 and J usage is TRBJ1-1; 8 nucleotides line up with TRBD1. Per germline, CDR1 SQVTM and CDR2 ANQGSEA. This CDR3 has 13 amino acids. V dropped 7 bases and J dropped 5; count of bases not matched to a gene: 9. CDR3 residues: CSAGTGGGTEAFF. As DNA, the CDR3 is TGCAGCGCCGGGACAGGCGGGGGTACTGAAGCTTTCTTT.

This clonotype was seen only a few times. The chain couples TRBV20-1 to TRBJ2-1, with 9 bases matching TRBD2. From germline, CDR1 is DFQATT and CDR2 SNEGSKA (reference sequence). V was pared by 5 bases and J by 2 bases, with 4 bases of the junction left unmatched. CDR3 length: 14 residues. The CDR3 DNA follows: TGCAGTGCTGCCGGGACTAGCACCTACAATGAGCAGTTCTTC. As protein: CSAAGTSTYNEQFF.

The rearrangement uses TRBV20-1 and TRBJ1-3; 7 bases map to TRBD1. This CDR3 spans 13 amino acids. With 3 bases clipped from V and 3 bases from J, the junction kept 2 bases outside the gene matches. Germline loops: CDR1 DFQATT, CDR2 SNEGSKA (reference sequence). CDR3 sequence reads: CSARTGNGNTIYF. Here the CDR3 DNA reads TGCAGTGCTAGGACAGGGAATGGAAACACCATATATTTT.

This clonotype was observed a handful of times. The rearrangement joins TRBV29-1 to TRBJ2-1; D not resolved. Germline loops: CDR1 SQVTM, CDR2 ANQGSEA. Between the trimmed V and J ends, which lost 6 bases and 6 bases, there was a span of 9 bases. The CDR3 is 11 amino acids. The CDR3 coding sequence is TGCAGCGTCAAGTTCCTCAATGAGCAGTTCTTC. Amino acid sequence: CSVKFLNEQFF.

This clonotype was seen at least ten times. The chain links TRBV19 to TRBJ2-3, with a tentative D call TRBD2 (6 bases). Trimming cost V 3 bases and J 4 bases, with 11 bases left between them. Germline assignment: CDR1 LNHDA and CDR2 SQIVND (reference sequence). The CDR3 is 14 residues long. The CDR3: CASSMGGSADTQYF. CDR3 bases: TGTGCCAGTAGTATGGGAGGAAGCGCAGATACGCAGTATTTT.

This clonotype was seen ten or more times. This rearrangement joins TRBV18 to TRBJ1-2; D not resolved. Germline V gives CDR1 KGHSH, CDR2 LQKENI. V was shortened by 2 bases and J by 4 bases, with 11 bases between the two germline ends. The length of the CDR3 is 14 residues. Here the CDR3 DNA reads TGTGCCAGCTCACCAACCCAGGTCTCCTATGGCTACACCTTC. Translated: CASSPTQVSYGYTF.

This clonotype appeared many times. The gene calls are TRBV18 and TRBJ1-6; D unclear. Trimming took 6 bases from V and 7 from J, leaving 13 bases between them. The CDR3 consists of 14 residues. Germline V gives CDR1 KGHSH, CDR2 LQKENI. DNA of the CDR3: TGTGCCAGCTCTTCACGCGGGGTAAATTCACCCCTCCACTTT. This sequence encodes CASSSRGVNSPLHF.